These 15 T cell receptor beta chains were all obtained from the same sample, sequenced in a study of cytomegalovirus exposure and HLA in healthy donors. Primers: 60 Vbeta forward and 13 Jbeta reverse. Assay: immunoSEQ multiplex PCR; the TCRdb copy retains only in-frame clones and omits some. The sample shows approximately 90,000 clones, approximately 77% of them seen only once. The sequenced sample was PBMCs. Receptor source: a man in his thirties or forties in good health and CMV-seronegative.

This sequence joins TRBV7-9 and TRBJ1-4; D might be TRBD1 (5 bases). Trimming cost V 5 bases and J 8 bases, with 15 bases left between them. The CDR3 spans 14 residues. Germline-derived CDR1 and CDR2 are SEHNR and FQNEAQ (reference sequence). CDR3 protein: CASSTARDGEKLFF. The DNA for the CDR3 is TGTGCCAGCAGCACCGCCAGGGATGGGGAAAAACTGTTTTTT.

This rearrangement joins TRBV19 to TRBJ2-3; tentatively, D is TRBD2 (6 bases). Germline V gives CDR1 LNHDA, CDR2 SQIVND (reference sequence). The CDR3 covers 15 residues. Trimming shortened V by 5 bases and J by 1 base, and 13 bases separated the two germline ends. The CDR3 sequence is CASSAGGTGTDTQYF. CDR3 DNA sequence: TGTGCCAGTAGTGCTGGCGGGACTGGCACAGATACGCAGTATTTT.

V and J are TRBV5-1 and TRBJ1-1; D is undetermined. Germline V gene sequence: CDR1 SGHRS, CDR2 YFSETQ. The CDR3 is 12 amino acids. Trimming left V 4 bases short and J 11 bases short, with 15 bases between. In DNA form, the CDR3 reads TGCGCCAGCAGCCTACCCACAGAAATCGCTTTCTTT. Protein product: CASSLPTEIAFF.

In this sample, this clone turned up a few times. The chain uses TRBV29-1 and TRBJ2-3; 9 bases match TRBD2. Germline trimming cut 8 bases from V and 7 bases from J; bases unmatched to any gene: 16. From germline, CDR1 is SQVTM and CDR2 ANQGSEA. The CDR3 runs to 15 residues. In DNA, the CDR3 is TGCAGCCTAACGGAGGGGGCTAGCGGGACGAATACGCAGTATTTT. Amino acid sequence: CSLTEGASGTNTQYF.

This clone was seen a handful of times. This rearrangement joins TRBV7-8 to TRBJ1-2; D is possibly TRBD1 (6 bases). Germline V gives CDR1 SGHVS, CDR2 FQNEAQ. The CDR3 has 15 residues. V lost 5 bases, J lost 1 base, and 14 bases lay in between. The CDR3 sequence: CASSPTGHFNYGYTF. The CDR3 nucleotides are TGTGCCAGCAGCCCGACGGGACATTTTAACTATGGCTACACCTTC.

The CDR3 DNA sequence: TGTGCCAGCAGTTACTCCGGGACAGGGGCAGGAAACACCATATATTTT. Amino acids: CASSYSGTGAGNTIYF. The V gene is TRBV6-5, the J gene TRBJ1-3; 10 bases map to TRBD1. This CDR3 is built from 16 residues. V was clipped by 0 bases and J by 4 bases; unmatched bases: 3. Germline values: CDR1 MNHEY, CDR2 SVGAGI.

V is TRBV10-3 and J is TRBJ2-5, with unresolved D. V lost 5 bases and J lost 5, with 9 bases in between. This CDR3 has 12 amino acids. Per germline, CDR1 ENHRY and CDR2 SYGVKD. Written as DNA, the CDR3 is TGTGCCATCAGTACGGTCGGGGAGACCCAGTACTTC. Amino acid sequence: CAISTVGETQYF.

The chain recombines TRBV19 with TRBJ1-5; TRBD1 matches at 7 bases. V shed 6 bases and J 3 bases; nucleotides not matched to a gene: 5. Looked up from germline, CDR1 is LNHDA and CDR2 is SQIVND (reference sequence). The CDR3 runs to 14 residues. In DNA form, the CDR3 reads TGTGCCAGTAGGGAGACAGGGTCCAATCAGCCCCAGCATTTT. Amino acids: CASRETGSNQPQHF. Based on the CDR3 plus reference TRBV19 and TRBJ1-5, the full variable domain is DGGITQSPKYLFRKEGQNVTLSCEQNLNHDAMYWYRQDPGQGLRLIYYSQIVNDFQKGDIAEGYSVSREKKESFPLTVTSAQKNPTAFYLCASRETGSNQPQHFGDGTRLSIL.

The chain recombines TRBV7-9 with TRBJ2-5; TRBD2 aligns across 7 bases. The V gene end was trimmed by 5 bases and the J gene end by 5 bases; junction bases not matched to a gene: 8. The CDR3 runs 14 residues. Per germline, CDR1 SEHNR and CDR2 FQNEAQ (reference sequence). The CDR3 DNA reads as TGTGCCAGCAGCGAACGACTAGCATCCGAGACCCAGTACTTC. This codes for CASSERLASETQYF.

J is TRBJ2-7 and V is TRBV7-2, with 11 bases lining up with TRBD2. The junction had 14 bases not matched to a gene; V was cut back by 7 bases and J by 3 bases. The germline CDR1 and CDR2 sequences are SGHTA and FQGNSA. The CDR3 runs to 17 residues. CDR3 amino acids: CASTPWASGGTLYEQYF. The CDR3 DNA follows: TGTGCCAGCACCCCGTGGGCTAGCGGGGGGACCCTCTACGAGCAGTACTTC. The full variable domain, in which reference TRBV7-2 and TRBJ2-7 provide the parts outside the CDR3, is GAGVSQSPSNKVTEKGKDVELRCDPISGHTALYWYRQSLGQGLEFLIYFQGNSAPDKSGLPSDRFSAERTGGSVSTLTIQRTQQEDSAVYLCASTPWASGGTLYEQYFGPGTRLTVT.

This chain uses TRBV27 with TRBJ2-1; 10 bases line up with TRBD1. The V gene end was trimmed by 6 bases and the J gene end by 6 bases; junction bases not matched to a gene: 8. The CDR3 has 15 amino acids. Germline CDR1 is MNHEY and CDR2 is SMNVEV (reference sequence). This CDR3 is CASREDRGHSNEQFF. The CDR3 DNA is TGTGCCAGCAGGGAAGACAGGGGGCACAGCAATGAGCAGTTCTTC.

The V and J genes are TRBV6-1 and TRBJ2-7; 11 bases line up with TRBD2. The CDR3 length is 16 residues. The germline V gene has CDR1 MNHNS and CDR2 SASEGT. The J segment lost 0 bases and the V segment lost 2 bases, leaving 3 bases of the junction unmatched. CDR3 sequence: CASSESSGGYSYEQYF. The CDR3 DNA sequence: TGTGCCAGCAGTGAATCTAGCGGGGGGTACTCCTACGAGCAGTACTTC.

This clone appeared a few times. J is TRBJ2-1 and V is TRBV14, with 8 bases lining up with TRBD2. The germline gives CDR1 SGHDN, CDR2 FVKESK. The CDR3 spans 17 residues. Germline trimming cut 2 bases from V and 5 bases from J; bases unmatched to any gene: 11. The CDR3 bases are TGTGCCAGCAGCCAACGTATAACTAGCGGTTACCACAATGAGCAGTTCTTC. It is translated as CASSQRITSGYHNEQFF.

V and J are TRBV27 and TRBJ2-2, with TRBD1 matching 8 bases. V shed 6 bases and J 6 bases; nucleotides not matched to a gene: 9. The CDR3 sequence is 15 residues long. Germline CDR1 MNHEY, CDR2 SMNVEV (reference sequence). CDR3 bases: TGTGCCAGCAGGATGACAGGGGTCATATCCGGGGAGCTGTTTTTT. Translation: CASRMTGVISGELFF.

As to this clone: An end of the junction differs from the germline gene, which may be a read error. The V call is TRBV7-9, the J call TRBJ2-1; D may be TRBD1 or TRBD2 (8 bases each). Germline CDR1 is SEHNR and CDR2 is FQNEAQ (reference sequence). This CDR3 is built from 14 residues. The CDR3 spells CSSSLAGQANEQFF. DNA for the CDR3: TGTTCCAGCAGCTTAGCGGGACAGGCTAATGAGCAGTTCTTC.